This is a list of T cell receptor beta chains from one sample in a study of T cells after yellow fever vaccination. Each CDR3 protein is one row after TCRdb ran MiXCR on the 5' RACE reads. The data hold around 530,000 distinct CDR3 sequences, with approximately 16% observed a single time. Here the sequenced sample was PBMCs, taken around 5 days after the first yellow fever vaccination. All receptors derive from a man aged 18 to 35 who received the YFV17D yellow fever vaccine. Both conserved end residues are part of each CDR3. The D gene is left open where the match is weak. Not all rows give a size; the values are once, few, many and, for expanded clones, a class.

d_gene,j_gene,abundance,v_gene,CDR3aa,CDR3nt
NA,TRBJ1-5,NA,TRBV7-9,CASSLNGRVGQPQHF,TGTGCCAGCAGCCTTAACGGGAGGGTTGGTCAGCCCCAGCATTTT
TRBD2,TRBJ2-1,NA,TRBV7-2,CASRRGLAGFNEQFF,TGTGCCAGCAGGCGGGGACTAGCGGGTTTCAATGAGCAGTTCTTC
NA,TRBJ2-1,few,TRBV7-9,CASSLGRGPYSYNEQFF,TGTGCCAGCAGCTTAGGTCGGGGGCCATACTCCTACAATGAGCAGTTCTTC
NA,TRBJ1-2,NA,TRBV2,CASAAGGLNGYTF,TGTGCCAGCGCGGCCGGGGGACTAAATGGCTACACCTTC
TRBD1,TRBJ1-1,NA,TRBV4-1,CASSHPDRPYTEAFF,TGCGCCAGCAGCCACCCGGACAGGCCTTACACTGAAGCTTTCTTT
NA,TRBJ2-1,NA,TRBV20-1,CSAEARADSYNEQFF,TGCAGTGCCGAAGCCAGGGCGGACTCCTACAATGAGCAGTTCTTC
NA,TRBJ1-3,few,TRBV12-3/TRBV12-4,CASSSSGAGNTIYF,TGTGCCAGCAGTTCCTCAGGGGCGGGAAACACCATATATTTT
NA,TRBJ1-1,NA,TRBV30,CAWSVLGMGAFF,TGTGCCTGGAGTGTATTAGGGATGGGAGCTTTCTTT
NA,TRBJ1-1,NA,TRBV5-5,CASSYRVTEAFF,TGTGCCAGCAGTTACAGGGTGACTGAAGCTTTCTTT
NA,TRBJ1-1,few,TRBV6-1,CASSPEGKRDTEAFF,TGTGCCAGCAGTCCGGAGGGAAAAAGAGACACTGAAGCTTTCTTT
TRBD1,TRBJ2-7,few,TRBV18,CASSGQGANEQYF,TGTGCCAGCTCCGGACAGGGGGCCAACGAGCAGTACTTC
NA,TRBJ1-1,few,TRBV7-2,CASSLEQASTEAFF,TGTGCCAGCAGCTTAGAACAGGCGAGCACTGAAGCTTTCTTT
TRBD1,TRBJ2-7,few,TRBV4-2,CASSQGGLRDRAYEQYF,TGTGCCAGCAGCCAAGGTGGACTCCGGGACAGAGCCTACGAGCAGTACTTC
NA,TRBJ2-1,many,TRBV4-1,CASSQQALDPEQFF,TGCGCCAGCAGCCAACAAGCACTGGACCCCGAGCAGTTCTTC
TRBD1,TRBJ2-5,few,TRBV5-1,CASNSFWDSTETQYF,TGCGCCAGCAACTCTTTCTGGGACAGCACAGAGACCCAGTACTTC
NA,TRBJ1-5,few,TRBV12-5,CASGVNQPQHF,TGTGCTAGTGGCGTGAATCAGCCCCAGCATTTT
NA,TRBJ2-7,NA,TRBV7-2,CASSLVWGGRTEQYF,TGTGCCAGCAGCTTAGTCTGGGGGGGCCGTACCGAGCAGTACTTC
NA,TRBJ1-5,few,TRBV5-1,CASSPAGSRHQPQHF,TGCGCCAGCAGCCCCGCGGGGTCGAGGCACCAGCCCCAGCATTTT
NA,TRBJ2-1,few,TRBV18,CASSPPTPQGEQFF,TGTGCCAGCTCACCACCGACTCCTCAGGGGGAGCAGTTCTTC
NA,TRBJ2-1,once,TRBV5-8,CASSLGPGRCVF,TGTGCCAGCAGCTTAGGACCGGGACGGTGCGTCTTC
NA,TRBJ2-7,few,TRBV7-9,CASSPNPTSYEQYF,TGTGCCAGCAGCCCCAACCCGACATCCTACGAGCAGTACTTC
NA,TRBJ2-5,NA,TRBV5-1,CASSASGRQETQYF,TGCGCCAGCAGCGCGTCCGGCAGGCAAGAGACCCAGTACTTC
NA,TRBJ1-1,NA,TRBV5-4,CASSLAGSGNTEAFF,TGTGCCAGCAGCTTGGCCGGTTCGGGGAACACTGAAGCTTTCTTT
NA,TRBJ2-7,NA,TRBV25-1,CASSGRLGGSEQYF,TGTGCCAGCAGTGGGCGCTTGGGGGGTTCCGAGCAGTACTTC
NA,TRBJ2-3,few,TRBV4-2,CASSQDRSFVTQYF,TGTGCCAGCAGCCAAGATCGATCGTTCGTTACGCAGTATTTT
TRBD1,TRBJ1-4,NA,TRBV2,CASRYRQGSSEKLFF,TGTGCCAGCAGATACCGACAGGGATCCTCTGAAAAACTGTTTTTT
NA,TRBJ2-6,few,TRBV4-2,CASSQRSVTGANVLTF,TGTGCCAGCAGCCAACGTTCCGTTACCGGGGCCAACGTCCTGACTTTC
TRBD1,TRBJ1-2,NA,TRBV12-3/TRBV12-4,CASSLDRGLIYGYTF,TGTGCCAGCAGTCTGGACAGGGGGCTAATCTATGGCTACACCTTC
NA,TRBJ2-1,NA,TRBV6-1,CASSASEQFF,TGTGCCAGCAGTGCCTCCGAGCAGTTCTTC
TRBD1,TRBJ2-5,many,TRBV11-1,CASSLEAGGVWRETQYF,TGTGCCAGCAGCTTAGAGGCAGGGGGCGTTTGGAGGGAGACCCAGTACTTC
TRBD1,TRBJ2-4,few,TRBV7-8,CASSLDRGNQNIQYF,TGTGCCAGCAGCTTGGACAGGGGGAATCAAAACATTCAGTACTTC
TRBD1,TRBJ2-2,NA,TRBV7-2,CASSLQGQGGTGELFF,TGTGCCAGCAGCTTACAGGGACAGGGGGGCACCGGGGAGCTGTTTTTT
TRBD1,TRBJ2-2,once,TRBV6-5,CASSYGGQVNTGELFF,TGTGCCAGCAGTTACGGGGGACAGGTTAACACCGGGGAGCTGTTTTTT
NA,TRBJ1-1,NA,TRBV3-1,CASSHLGDTEAFF,TGTGCCAGCAGCCATCTAGGAGACACTGAAGCTTTCTTT
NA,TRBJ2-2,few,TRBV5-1,CASSLEGSGTGELFF,TGCGCCAGCAGCTTGGAGGGTTCGGGCACCGGGGAGCTGTTTTTT
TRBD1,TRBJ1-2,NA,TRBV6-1,CASSEQGAVRDGYTF,TGTGCCAGCAGTGAACAGGGGGCGGTCAGGGATGGCTACACCTTC
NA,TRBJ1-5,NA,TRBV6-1,CASGIQNQPQHF,TGTGCCAGCGGCATACAAAACCAGCCCCAGCATTTT
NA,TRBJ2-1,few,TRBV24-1,CATSDYSYNEQFF,TGTGCCACCAGTGACTACTCCTACAATGAGCAGTTCTTC
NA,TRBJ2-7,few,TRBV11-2,CASSLVGGSSYEQYF,TGTGCCAGCAGCTTAGTGGGCGGCAGCTCCTACGAGCAGTACTTC
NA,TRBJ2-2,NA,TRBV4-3,CASSQRTVVNTGELFF,TGCGCCAGCAGCCAAAGGACAGTAGTGAACACCGGGGAGCTGTTTTTT
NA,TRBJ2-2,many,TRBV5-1,CASTSGGERELFF,TGCGCCAGCACATCGGGGGGCGAACGGGAGCTGTTTTTT
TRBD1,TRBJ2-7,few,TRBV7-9,CASSFSPGQGGEQYF,TGTGCCAGCAGCTTCTCACCGGGACAGGGTGGCGAGCAGTACTTC
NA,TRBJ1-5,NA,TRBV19,CASEPGAGQPQHF,TGTGCCAGCGAGCCGGGGGCAGGACAGCCCCAGCATTTT
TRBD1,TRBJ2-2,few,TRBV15,CATSRSGGSTGELFF,TGTGCCACCAGCAGGTCAGGGGGCAGCACCGGGGAGCTGTTTTTT
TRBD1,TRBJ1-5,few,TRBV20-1,CSARVGQGQPQHF,TGCAGTGCTAGAGTGGGACAGGGTCAGCCCCAGCATTTT
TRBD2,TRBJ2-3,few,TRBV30,CAWARGGAHDTQYF,TGTGCCTGGGCCCGCGGGGGGGCCCACGATACGCAGTATTTT
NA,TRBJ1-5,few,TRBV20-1,CSARLLNSNQPQHF,TGCAGTGCTAGACTCCTAAATAGCAATCAGCCCCAGCATTTT
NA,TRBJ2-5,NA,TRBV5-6,CASSGGAFGTQYF,TGTGCCAGCAGCGGGGGGGCGTTTGGGACCCAGTACTTC
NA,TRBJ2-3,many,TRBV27,CASSFRGTTDTQYF,TGTGCCAGCAGTTTTAGGGGGACCACAGATACGCAGTATTTT
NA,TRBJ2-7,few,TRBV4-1,CASSPDSAYEQYF,TGCGCCAGCAGTCCCGACAGCGCCTACGAGCAGTACTTC
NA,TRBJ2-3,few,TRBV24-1,CATSDATDTQYF,TGTGCCACCAGTGATGCCACAGATACGCAGTATTTT
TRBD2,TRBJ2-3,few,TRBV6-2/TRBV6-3,CASRNTPGLDTDTQYF,TGTGCCAGCAGGAATACGCCGGGACTAGACACAGATACGCAGTATTTT